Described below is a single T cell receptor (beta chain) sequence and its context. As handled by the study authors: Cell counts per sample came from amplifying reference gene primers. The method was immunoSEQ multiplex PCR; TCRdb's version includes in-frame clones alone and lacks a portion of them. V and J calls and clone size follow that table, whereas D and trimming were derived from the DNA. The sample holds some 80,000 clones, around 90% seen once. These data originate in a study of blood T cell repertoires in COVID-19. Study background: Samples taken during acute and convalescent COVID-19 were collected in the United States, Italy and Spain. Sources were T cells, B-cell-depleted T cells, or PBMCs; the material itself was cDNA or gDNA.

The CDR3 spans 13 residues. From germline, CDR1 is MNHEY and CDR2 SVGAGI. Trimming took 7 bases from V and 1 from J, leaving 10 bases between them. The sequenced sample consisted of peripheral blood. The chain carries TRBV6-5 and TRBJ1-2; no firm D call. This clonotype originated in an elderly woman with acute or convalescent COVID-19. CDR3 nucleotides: TGTGCCAGCACCCGAGGCGGTAACTATGGCTACACCTTC. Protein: CASTRGGNYGYTF.